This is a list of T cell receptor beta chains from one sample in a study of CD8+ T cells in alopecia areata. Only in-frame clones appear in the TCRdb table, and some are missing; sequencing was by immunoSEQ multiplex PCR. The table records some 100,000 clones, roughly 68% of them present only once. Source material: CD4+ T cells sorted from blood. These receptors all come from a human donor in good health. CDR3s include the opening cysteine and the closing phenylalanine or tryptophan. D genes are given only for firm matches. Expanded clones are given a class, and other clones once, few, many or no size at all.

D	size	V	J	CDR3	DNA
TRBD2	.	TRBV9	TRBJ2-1	CASSTQGGASGGHSSYNEQFF	TGTGCCAGCAGCACCCAAGGAGGGGCTAGCGGGGGCCACAGCTCCTACAATGAGCAGTTCTTC
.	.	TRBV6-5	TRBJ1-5	CASSYGQNQPQHF	TGTGCCAGCAGTTACGGGCAAAATCAGCCCCAGCATTTT
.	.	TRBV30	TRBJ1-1	CASTRGNTEAFF	TGTGCCTCGACGCGGGGGAACACTGAAGCTTTCTTT
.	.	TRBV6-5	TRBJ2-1	CASSRGNEQFF	TGTGCCAGCAGCCGGGGCAATGAGCAGTTCTTC
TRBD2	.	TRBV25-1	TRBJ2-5	CASSEYKAGGRETQYF	TGTGCCAGCAGTGAATATAAGGCGGGGGGGCGAGAGACCCAGTACTTC
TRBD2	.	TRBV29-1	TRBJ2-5	CSVLGGSETQYF	TGCAGCGTTCTCGGCGGGAGTGAGACCCAGTACTTC
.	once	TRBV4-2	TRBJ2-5	CASSQDPGGETQYF	TGTGCCAGCAGCCAAGATCCCGGGGGCGAGACCCAGTACTTC
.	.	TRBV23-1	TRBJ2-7	CASSRPHSGQYF	TGCGCCAGCAGTCGGCCGCATTCGGGGCAGTACTTC
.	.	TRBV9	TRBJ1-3	CASRRGQYDGNTIYF	TGTGCCAGCAGAAGAGGACAGTACGATGGAAACACCATATATTTT
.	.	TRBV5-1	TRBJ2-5	CASSLEGETQYF	TGCGCCAGCAGCTTGGAGGGGGAGACCCAGTACTTC
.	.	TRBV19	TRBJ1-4	CASRNRRPNEKLFF	TGTGCCAGTAGGAACAGACGTCCTAATGAAAAACTGTTTTTT